This TCR beta chain was observed in a study of cytomegalovirus exposure and HLA in healthy donors. Study-level points and caveats: Donors belonging to an Asian-associated ancestry cluster reportedly showed fewer N-insertions in productive TCRs than the approximately 680-donor mean, according to what a later analysis found. While the bulk of TCR sequences proved rare, some public TCRs turned up in many donors. Further analysis, carried out later, found HLA-associated TCR beta chains more clonally expanded than equally common other chains. Analyzed later, association rates of TCRs varied across HLA loci, with DRB1 most and HLA-C fewest.

This clone has just one count. No antigen is known for it. Use of 60 Vbeta and 13 Jbeta primers characterized the PCR. Method: immunoSEQ multiplex PCR; TCRdb's copy keeps in-frame clones and lacks some. This sample has 110,000 to 150,000 clones, with over 70% found just once. The CDR3 runs 17 residues. Germline CDR1 and CDR2: SGHNT and YYREEE (reference sequence). The V segment lost 6 bases and the J segment 6 bases; nucleotides outside the gene matches: 17. Sequencing used PBMCs. V is TRBV5-4 and J is TRBJ2-2; TRBD1 matches at 7 bases. The clonotype was recovered from a man aged 30-40 years in good health and CMV-seronegative. The CDR3 loop reads CASTDPKGQGDAGELFF. The CDR3 nucleotides read TGTGCCAGCACCGACCCTAAGGGGCAGGGGGACGCCGGGGAGCTGTTTTTT.